This T cell receptor (beta chain) is drawn from a study of T-cell memory formation after mild COVID-19 (dated by TCRdb to the early 2020s). Concerning the study at large: TCR sequence clusters from the two donors were found to be largely donor specific. In a couple of donors, T-cell clones that expanded and contracted after mild COVID-19 were followed by sequencing TCRalpha and TCRbeta repertoires longitudinally. The cohort was made up of two young adult volunteers, one female and one male, who were previously healthy. The full study reports these points: Balanced CD4/CD8 phenotypes were observed for clones contracting from day 15 to 85, whereas a bias towards CD4+ was observed for a second wave of clones expanding from day 15 to 37. Contracting CD4+ clones were found mainly in CM and EM memory subsets, while CD8+ clones were enriched in EMRA. Some responding clones were detected in pre-infection memory, suggesting pre-existing cross-reactive memory T cells joined the SARS-CoV-2 response. Only a couple of mild cases were covered in the study, and larger cohorts including severe cases with pre-infection samples were considered necessary. SARS-CoV-2 specificity of the second-wave clones peaking on day 37 was not confirmed.

To note about this clonotype: Its specific antigen is unknown. The input lacks base qualities; no much larger clone sits a single base away.

PBMCs were isolated by Ficoll-Paque density gradient centrifugation. TCRdb lists the instrument as Illumina NovaSeq 6000. TCRalpha and TCRbeta cDNA libraries were constructed by 5'RACE with constant-segment primers, with sample barcodes and unique molecular identifiers being introduced. RNA was extracted from every sample with Trizol reagent. The libraries were amplified in two PCR steps, and the second step added a second sample barcode and Illumina TruSeq adapters. Libraries were sequenced on an Illumina NovaSeq with 2 x 150 bp paired-end reads. Regarding the original processing steps: Reads were demultiplexed and collapsed into UMI-guided consensus sequences with migec v1.2.7. Using mixcr v2.1.11, the UMI consensuses were aligned to TRA and TRB V and J templates and assembled into clonotypes. A clonotype was counted as expanded or contracted only if both edgeR and NoisET called the change significant, with noise models trained on biological replicates. For edgeR calls, a false discovery rate-adjusted p below 0.01 and a log2 fold-change threshold of 1 were applied. As an exploratory analysis of dynamics, PCA with hierarchical clustering was applied to max-normalized trajectories of the 1000 most abundant clonotypes. Each responding clone was given a CD4 or CD8 phenotype based on the CD4+ and CD8+ repertoires, which had been sequenced separately. TCRdb reprocessing: public reads trimmed at Q25 with fastp, clones called with MiXCR, in-frame beta chains kept. Rows are combined by CDR3 protein, so each entry shows the most common genes and DNA. Clone size and V and J calls follow TCRdb, not the original study. The sample has tens of thousands of distinct CDR3 sequences on record, more than 10% of them singletons. About 25% of the sample belongs to the ten largest clones.

The clonotype was recovered from an adult woman who had mild COVID-19 (a few samples of this study predate the infection). The sample titles of this study are shuffled in the database, so cell type and time point are left out; the donor was told from shared clones. Specimen: PBMCs or a T cell subset sorted from them (not recorded which).

The CDR3 has the sequence CASSQSWGGNYEQYF. The bases read TGCGCCAGCAGCCAATCTTGGGGCGGAAACTACGAGCAGTACTTC. The sequence joins TRBV4-1 to TRBJ2-7, with TRBD1 as a weak D call on 5 bases. The germline V gene supplies CDR1 MGHRA and CDR2 YSYEKL. V lost 2 bases and J lost 3 bases; the stretch between them is 14 bases long. The CDR3 sequence holds 15 residues, the cysteine and phenylalanine included. Here the CDR3 DNA is all that survives: 45 bases in frame from base 1.